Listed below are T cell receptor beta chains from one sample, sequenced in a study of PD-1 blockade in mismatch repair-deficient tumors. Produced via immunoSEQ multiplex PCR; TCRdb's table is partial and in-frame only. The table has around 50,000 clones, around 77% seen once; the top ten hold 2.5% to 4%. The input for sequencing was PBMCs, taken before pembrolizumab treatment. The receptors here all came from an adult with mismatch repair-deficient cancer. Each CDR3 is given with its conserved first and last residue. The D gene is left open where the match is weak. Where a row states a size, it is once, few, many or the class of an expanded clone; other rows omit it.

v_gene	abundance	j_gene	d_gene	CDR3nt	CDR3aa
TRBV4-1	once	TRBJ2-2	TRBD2	TGCGCCAGCAGCCAAGAGTGGACGGGAGGTTATCTGAACACCGGGGAGCTGTTTTTT	CASSQEWTGGYLNTGELFF
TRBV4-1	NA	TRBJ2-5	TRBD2	TGCGCCAGCAGCCAATTTAGCGGGAGGCGCCAAGAGACCCAGTACTTC	CASSQFSGRRQETQYF
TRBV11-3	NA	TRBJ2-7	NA	TGTGCCAGCAGCTTGGCTAGCGCCCCCCGGGAGCAGTACTTC	CASSLASAPREQYF
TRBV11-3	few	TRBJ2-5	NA	TGTGCTAGCGCCGCCGGGAGTCCGAATGGCCAAGAGACCCAGTACTTC	CASAAGSPNGQETQYF
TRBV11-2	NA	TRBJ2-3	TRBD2	TGTGCCAGCAGCTTCGGACTAGCGGGAGGGGAGGATACGCAGTATTTT	CASSFGLAGGEDTQYF
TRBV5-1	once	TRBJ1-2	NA	TGCGCCAGCAGCTACGGACAGAATGGCTACACCTTC	CASSYGQNGYTF
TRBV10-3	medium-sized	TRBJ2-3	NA	TGTGCCATCAGTGTCGCAGATACGCAGTATTTT	CAISVADTQYF
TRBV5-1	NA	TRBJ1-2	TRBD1	TGCGCCAGCAGCTCGGGACAGGCGGTTTACTATGGCTACACCTTC	CASSSGQAVYYGYTF
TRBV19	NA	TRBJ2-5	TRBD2	TGTGCCAGTAGTTTTCCAGCGGGGGGACAAGAGACCCAGTACTTC	CASSFPAGGQETQYF
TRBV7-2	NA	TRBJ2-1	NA	TGTGCCAGCAGCTTACAACTAGCCAACAATGAGCAGTTCTTC	CASSLQLANNEQFF
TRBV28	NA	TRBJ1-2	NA	TGTGCCAGCAGTTTTAGGGGGTATGGCTACACCTTC	CASSFRGYGYTF
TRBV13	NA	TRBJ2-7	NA	TGTGCCAGCAGCTCTAGTGGCGGGACGTTCGAGCAGTACTTC	CASSSSGGTFEQYF
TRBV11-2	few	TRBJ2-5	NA	TGTGCCAGCAGCTTTAGTGGTTCGGACGGGGAGACCCAGTACTTC	CASSFSGSDGETQYF
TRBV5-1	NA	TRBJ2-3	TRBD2	TGCGCCAGCAGCTTGGGGACTAGCGGGACAGATACGCAGTATTTT	CASSLGTSGTDTQYF
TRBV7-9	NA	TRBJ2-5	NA	TGTGCCAGCAGCACGCTAATGGTACTAGAGACCCAGTACTTC	CASSTLMVLETQYF
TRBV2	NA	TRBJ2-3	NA	TGTGCCAGCAGTGAAGCGCAGGGCGGAGGCACAGATACGCAGTATTTT	CASSEAQGGGTDTQYF
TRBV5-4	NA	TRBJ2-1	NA	TGTGCCAGCAGCTTGGCCCTAGACAATGAGCAGTTCTTC	CASSLALDNEQFF
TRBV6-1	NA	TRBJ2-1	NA	TGTGCCAGCAGTGAAGGCCTTCAATGGAGGGGCGATGAGCAGTTCTTC	CASSEGLQWRGDEQFF
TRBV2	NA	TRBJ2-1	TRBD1	TGTGCCAGCAGAGGACAGGGGAGAAATGAGCAGTTCTTC	CASRGQGRNEQFF
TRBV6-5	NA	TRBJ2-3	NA	TGTGCCAGCAGTCTCGTCGGCACAGATACGCAGTATTTT	CASSLVGTDTQYF
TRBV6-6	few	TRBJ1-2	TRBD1	TGTGCCAGCAGTACCTCGGACAGGGAGGGGGATGGCTACACCTTC	CASSTSDREGDGYTF
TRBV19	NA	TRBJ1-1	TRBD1	TGTGCCAGTAGTATCCCAGGGGGTGGGAACACTGAAGCTTTCTTT	CASSIPGGGNTEAFF